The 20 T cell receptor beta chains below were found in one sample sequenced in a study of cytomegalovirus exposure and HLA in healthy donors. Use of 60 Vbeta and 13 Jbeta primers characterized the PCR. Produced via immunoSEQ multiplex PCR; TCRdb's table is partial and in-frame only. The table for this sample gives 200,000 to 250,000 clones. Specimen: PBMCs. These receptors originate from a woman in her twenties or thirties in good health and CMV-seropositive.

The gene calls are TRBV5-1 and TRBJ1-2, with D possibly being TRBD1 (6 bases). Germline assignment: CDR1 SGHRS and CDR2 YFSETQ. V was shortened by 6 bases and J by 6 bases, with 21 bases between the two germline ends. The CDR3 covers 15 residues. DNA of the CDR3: TGCGCCAGCACCTCGAACCCGAGGGCAGGGGATGGCTACACCTTC. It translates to CASTSNPRAGDGYTF.

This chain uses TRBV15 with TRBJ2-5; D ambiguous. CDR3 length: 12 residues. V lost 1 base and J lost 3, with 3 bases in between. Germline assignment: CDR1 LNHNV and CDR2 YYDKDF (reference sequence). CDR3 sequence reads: CATSRGEETQYF. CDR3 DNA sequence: TGTGCCACCAGCAGAGGAGAAGAGACCCAGTACTTC.

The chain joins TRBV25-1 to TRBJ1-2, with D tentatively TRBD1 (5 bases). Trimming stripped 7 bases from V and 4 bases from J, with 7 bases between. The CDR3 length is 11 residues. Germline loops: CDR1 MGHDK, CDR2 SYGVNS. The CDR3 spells CASTDSYGYTF. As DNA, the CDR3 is TGTGCCAGCACCGACAGCTATGGCTACACCTTC.

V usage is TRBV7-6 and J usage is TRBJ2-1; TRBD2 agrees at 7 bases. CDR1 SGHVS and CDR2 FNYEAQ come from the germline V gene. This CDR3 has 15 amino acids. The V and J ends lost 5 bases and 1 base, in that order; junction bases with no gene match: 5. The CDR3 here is CASSLSLASYNEQFF. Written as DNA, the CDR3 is TGTGCCAGCAGCCTTTCACTAGCGTCCTACAATGAGCAGTTCTTC.

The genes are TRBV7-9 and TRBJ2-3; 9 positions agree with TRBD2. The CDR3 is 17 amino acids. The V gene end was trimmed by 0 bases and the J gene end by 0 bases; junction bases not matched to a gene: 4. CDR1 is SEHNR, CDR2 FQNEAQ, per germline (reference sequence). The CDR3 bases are TGTGCCAGCAGCTTAGCGCTAGCGGGATCCAGCACAGATACGCAGTATTTT. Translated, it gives CASSLALAGSSTDTQYF.

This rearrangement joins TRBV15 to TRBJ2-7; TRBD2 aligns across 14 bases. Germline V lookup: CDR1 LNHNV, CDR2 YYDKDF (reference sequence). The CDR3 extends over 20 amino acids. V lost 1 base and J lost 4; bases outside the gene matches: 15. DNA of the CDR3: TGTGCCACCAGCAGAGTGGGGCAGACTAGCGGGAGGGCCCGTTCTTACGAGCAGTACTTC. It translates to CATSRVGQTSGRARSYEQYF.

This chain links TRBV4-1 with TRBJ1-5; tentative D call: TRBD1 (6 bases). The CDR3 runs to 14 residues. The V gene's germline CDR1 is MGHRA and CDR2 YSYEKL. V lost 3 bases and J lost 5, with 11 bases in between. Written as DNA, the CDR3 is TGCGCCAGCAGCCACCCGGACAGCTATCAGCCCCAGCATTTT. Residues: CASSHPDSYQPQHF.

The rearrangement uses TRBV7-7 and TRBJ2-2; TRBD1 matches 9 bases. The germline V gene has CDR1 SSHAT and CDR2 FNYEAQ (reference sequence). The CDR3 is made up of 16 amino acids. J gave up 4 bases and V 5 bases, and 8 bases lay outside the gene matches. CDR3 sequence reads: CASSPGTGSGTGELFF. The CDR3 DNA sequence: TGTGCCAGCAGCCCCGGGACAGGGTCGGGCACCGGGGAGCTGTTTTTT. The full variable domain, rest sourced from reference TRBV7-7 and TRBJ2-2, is GAGVSQSPRYKVTKRGQDVTLRCDPISSHATLYWYQQALGQGPEFLTYFNYEAQPDKSGLPSDRFSAERPEGSISTLTIQRTEQRDSAMYRCASSPGTGSGTGELFFGEGSRLTVL.

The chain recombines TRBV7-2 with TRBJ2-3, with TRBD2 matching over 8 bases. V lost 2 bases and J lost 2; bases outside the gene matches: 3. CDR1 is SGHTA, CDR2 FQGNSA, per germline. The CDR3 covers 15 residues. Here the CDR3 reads CASSLTSGNTDTQYF. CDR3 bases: TGTGCCAGCAGCTTAACTAGCGGAAACACAGATACGCAGTATTTT. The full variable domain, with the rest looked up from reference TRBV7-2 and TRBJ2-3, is GAGVSQSPSNKVTEKGKDVELRCDPISGHTALYWYRQSLGQGLEFLIYFQGNSAPDKSGLPSDRFSAERTGGSVSTLTIQRTQQEDSAVYLCASSLTSGNTDTQYFGPGTRLTVL.

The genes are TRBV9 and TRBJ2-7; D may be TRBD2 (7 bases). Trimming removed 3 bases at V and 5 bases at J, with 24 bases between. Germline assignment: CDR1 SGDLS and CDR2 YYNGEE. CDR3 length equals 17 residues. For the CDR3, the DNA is TGTGCCAGCAGCGAGGGAAGGGGGGGCTATTATACCGACGAGCAGTACTTC. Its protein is CASSEGRGGYYTDEQYF.

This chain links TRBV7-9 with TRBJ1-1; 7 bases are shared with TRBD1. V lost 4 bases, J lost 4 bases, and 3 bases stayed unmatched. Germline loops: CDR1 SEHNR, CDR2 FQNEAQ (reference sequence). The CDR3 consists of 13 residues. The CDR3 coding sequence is TGTGCCAGCAGCTCGCGACAGGGCACTGAAGCTTTCTTT. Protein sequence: CASSSRQGTEAFF.

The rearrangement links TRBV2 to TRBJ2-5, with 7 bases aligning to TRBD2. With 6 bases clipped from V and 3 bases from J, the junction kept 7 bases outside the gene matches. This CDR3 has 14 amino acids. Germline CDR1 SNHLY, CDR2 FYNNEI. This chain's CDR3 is CASSAAAGEETQYF. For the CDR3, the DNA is TGTGCCAGCAGCGCCGCGGCGGGAGAAGAGACCCAGTACTTC.

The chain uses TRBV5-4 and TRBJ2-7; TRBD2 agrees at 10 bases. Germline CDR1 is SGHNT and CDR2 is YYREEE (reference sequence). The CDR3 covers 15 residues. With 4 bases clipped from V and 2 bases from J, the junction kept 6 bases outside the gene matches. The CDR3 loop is CASSEGLAFTYEQYF. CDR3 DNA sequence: TGTGCCAGCAGCGAGGGACTAGCGTTCACCTACGAGCAGTACTTC.

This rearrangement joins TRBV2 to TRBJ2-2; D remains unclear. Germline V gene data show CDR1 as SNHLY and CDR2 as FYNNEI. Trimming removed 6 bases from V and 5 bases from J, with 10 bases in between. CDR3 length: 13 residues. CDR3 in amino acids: CASSQTQTGELFF. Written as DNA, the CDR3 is TGTGCCAGCAGCCAGACTCAAACCGGGGAGCTGTTTTTT. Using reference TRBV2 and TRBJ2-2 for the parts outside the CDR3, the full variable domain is EPEVTQTPSHQVTQMGQEVILRCVPISNHLYFYWYRQILGQKVEFLVSFYNNEISEKSEIFDDQFSVERPDGSNFTLKIRSTKLEDSAMYFCASSQTQTGELFFGEGSRLTVL.

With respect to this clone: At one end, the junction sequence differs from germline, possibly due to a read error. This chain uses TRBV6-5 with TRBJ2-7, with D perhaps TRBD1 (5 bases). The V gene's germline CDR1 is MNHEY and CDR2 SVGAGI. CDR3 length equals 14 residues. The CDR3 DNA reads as TGTGCCAGCAGTGACTCGACAGACTTATACGAGCAGTACTTC. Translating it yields CASSDSTDLYEQYF.

The CDR3 protein is CASSVGPSGDTDTQYF. The CDR3 DNA sequence: TGTGCCAGCAGCGTAGGTCCTAGCGGGGACACAGATACGCAGTATTTT. This chain uses TRBV9 with TRBJ2-3; 9 nucleotides match TRBD2. The junction had 4 bases not matched to a gene; V was cut back by 0 bases and J by 2 bases. Looked up from germline, CDR1 is SGDLS and CDR2 is YYNGEE. The CDR3 consists of 16 residues.

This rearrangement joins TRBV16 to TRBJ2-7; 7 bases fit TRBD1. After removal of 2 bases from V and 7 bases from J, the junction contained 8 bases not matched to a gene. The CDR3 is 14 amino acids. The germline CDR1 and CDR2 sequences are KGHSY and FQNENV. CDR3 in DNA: TGTGCCAGCAGCCAACCTGGGACAGCGGCGGAGCAGTACTTC. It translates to CASSQPGTAAEQYF.

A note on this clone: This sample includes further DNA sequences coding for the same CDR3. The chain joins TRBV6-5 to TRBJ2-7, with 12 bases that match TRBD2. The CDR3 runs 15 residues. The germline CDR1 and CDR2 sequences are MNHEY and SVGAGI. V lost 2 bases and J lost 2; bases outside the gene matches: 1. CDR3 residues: CASSYGLAGTYEQYF. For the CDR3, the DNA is TGTGCCAGCAGTTACGGACTAGCGGGGACCTACGAGCAGTACTTC.

The CDR3 is CASSDLGSHQPQHF. As DNA, the CDR3 is TGTGCCAGCAGTGATTTGGGCAGCCATCAGCCCCAGCATTTT. The V call is TRBV6-1, the J call TRBJ1-5, with D unresolved. From germline, CDR1 is MNHNS and CDR2 SASEGT. Trimming shortened V by 3 bases and J by 5 bases, and 11 bases separated the two germline ends. CDR3 length: 14 amino acids.

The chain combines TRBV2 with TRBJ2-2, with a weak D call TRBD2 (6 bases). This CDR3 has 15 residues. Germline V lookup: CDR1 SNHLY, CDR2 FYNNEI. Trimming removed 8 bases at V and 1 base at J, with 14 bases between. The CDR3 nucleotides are TGTGCCAGCGGGGAGGACCCTCGGAACACCGGGGAGCTGTTTTTT. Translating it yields CASGEDPRNTGELFF.